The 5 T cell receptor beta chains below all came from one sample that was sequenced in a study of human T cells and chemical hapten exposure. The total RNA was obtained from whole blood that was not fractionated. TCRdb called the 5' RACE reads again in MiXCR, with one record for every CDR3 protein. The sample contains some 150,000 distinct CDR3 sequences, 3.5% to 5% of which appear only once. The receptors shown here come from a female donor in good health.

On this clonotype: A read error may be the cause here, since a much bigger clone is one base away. CDR3 nucleotide sequence: TGTACCGCGGGGGGCCGGAGCTCCTACGAGCAGTACTTC. Its protein product is CTAGGRSSYEQYF. The rearrangement uses TRBV7-8 and TRBJ2-7; TRBD2 aligns across 8 bases. Germline lookup yields CDR1 SGHVS and CDR2 FQNEAQ. This CDR3 is 13 amino acids long.

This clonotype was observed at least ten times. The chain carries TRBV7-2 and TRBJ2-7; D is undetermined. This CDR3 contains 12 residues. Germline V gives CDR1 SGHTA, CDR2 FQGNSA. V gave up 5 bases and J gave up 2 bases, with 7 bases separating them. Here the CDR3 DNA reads TGTGCCAGCAGCCGGACCGCCTACGAGCAGTACTTC. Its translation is CASSRTAYEQYF.

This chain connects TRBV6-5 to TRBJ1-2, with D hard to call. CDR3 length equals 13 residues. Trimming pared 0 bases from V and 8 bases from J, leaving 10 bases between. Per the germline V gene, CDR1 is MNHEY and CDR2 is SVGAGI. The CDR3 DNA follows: TGTGCCAGCAGTTACTCAAGTGCTAGGGGCTACACCTTC. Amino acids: CASSYSSARGYTF.

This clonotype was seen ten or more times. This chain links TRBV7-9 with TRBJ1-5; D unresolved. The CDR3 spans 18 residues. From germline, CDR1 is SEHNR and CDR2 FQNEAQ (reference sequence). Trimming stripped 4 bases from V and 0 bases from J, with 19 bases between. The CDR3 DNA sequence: TGTGCCAGCAGCTCTATTGCGGTTTCAGGCGATAGCAATCAGCCCCAGCATTTT. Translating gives CASSSIAVSGDSNQPQHF.

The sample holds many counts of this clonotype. CDR3 in DNA: TGTGCCAGCAGGCCAAGGAATGCCTACGAGCAGTACTTC. Residues: CASRPRNAYEQYF. The chain carries TRBV12-3 or TRBV12-4 and TRBJ2-7, with D unclear. The CDR3 spans 13 residues. The V end was cut by 6 bases, the J end by 2 bases, with 11 bases between.